A single sample gave rise to the 20 T cell receptor beta chains below, sequenced in a study of vaccination and CD4 T cells after COVID-19. Regarding treatment: approximately 10-day PBMC culture with coronavirus spike peptide pools or control peptides (ViraFEST assay). These receptors are not linked to any known antigen. An Oncomine TCR Beta short-read assay was used to sequence the DNA from cultured CD4+ T cells. TCRdb processed the PCR reads anew with MiXCR; each CDR3 protein has one entry. The sample contains about 20,000 distinct CDR3 sequences, roughly half of which appear only once. Sequences were obtained from CD4+ T cells from blood, cultured in vitro. The receptors here all came from a human donor who had recovered from COVID-19.

This chain links TRBV7-6 with TRBJ2-7; 7 bases fit TRBD1. This CDR3 region has 15 residues. Losses at the gene ends were 5 bases for V and 1 base for J; bases not matched to a gene: 8. Looked up from germline, CDR1 is SGHVS and CDR2 is FNYEAQ. The CDR3 loop is CASSPSPGQSYEQYF. Written as DNA, the CDR3 is TGTGCCAGCAGCCCGAGCCCGGGACAGTCCTACGAGCAGTACTTC.

This clonotype was detected only a few times. The chain employs TRBV6-5 and TRBJ2-2, with D possibly TRBD1 on 5 matching bases. CDR1 and CDR2 from the germline V gene are MNHEY and SVGAGI. This CDR3 spans 18 amino acids. Trimming shortened V by 0 bases and J by 5 bases, and 19 bases separated the two germline ends. CDR3 sequence: CASSYSIPQAAATGELFF. CDR3 sequence (DNA): TGTGCCAGCAGTTACTCGATTCCACAGGCCGCTGCTACCGGGGAGCTGTTTTTT.

The genes are TRBV27 and TRBJ1-1; possible D gene TRBD1, 6 bases. With 5 bases removed from V and 5 bases from J, the gap between germline ends came to 18 bases. The CDR3 spans 15 residues. Germline assignment: CDR1 MNHEY and CDR2 SMNVEV (reference sequence). CDR3 in amino acids: CASSRLGAARTEAFF. The CDR3 region has the DNA TGTGCCAGCAGTCGCCTGGGGGCGGCGAGAACTGAAGCTTTCTTT.

This chain links TRBV7-6 with TRBJ2-7; 7 nucleotides agree with TRBD1. The V and J ends lost 4 bases and 3 bases, in that order; junction bases with no gene match: 3. Germline CDR1 SGHVS, CDR2 FNYEAQ. This CDR3 region has 13 residues. CDR3 protein: CASSSGTVYEQYF. The CDR3 region has the DNA TGTGCCAGCAGCTCCGGGACAGTCTACGAGCAGTACTTC.

The V gene is TRBV10-1, the J gene TRBJ2-7; no firm D call. In germline, CDR1 is WNHNN, CDR2 SYGVQD (reference sequence). The ends were cut back, 2 bases at V and 5 bases at J, with 4 bases in the middle. This CDR3 contains 11 residues. CDR3 region: CASSEGDEQYF. CDR3 DNA sequence: TGCGCCAGCAGTGAGGGGGACGAGCAGTACTTC.

Written as DNA, the CDR3 is TGTGCCAGCAGCTTAGCGGAGTCCATGAACACTGAAGCTTTCTTT. It specifies CASSLAESMNTEAFF. The V gene is TRBV7-9, the J gene TRBJ1-1; D remains unclear. The CDR3 covers 15 residues. Per the germline V gene, CDR1 is SEHNR and CDR2 is FQNEAQ (reference sequence). The V gene lost 0 bases and the J gene lost 0 bases, with 8 bases spanning the gap.

The chain's CDR3 is CASTPGSTGARETQYF. For the CDR3, the DNA is TGTGCCAGTACCCCCGGTAGTACTGGGGCGCGGGAGACCCAGTACTTC. The chain is built from TRBV19 and TRBJ2-5; D is possibly TRBD1 (5 bases). Germline V gene lookup returns CDR1 LNHDA and CDR2 SQIVND (reference sequence). V lost 7 bases, J lost 5 bases, and 23 bases lay in between. The length of the CDR3 is 16 residues.

The rearrangement uses TRBV7-3 and TRBJ1-1; no reliable D call. In germline, CDR1 is SGHTA, CDR2 FQGTGA. This CDR3 spans 14 amino acids. V was shortened by 2 bases and J by 0 bases, with 7 bases between the two germline ends. In nucleotides, the CDR3 is TGTGCCAGCAGCTTAGGACGTTTGAACACTGAAGCTTTCTTT. It codes for CASSLGRLNTEAFF. Combining the CDR3 with reference TRBV7-3 and TRBJ1-1 gives the whole variable domain GAGVSQTPSNKVTEKGKYVELRCDPISGHTALYWYRQSLGQGPEFLIYFQGTGAADDSGLPNDRFFAVRPEGSVSTLKIQRTERGDSAVYLCASSLGRLNTEAFFGQGTRLTVV.

This clonotype was observed a few times. The V and J genes are TRBV6-1 and TRBJ1-3; TRBD1 agrees at 8 bases. Germline-derived CDR1 and CDR2 are MNHNS and SASEGT. The CDR3 consists of 16 residues. V lost 4 bases, J lost 0 bases, and 5 bases stayed unmatched. The CDR3 sequence: CASSGQGPNSGNTIYF. DNA for the CDR3: TGTGCCAGCAGTGGACAGGGGCCCAACTCTGGAAACACCATATATTTT.

This clonotype was counted between two and nine times. The rearrangement joins TRBV20-1 to TRBJ1-4; no clear D. Germline V CDR1 and CDR2: DFQATT, SNEGSKA (reference sequence). The CDR3 sequence is 13 residues long. Trimming stripped 1 base from V and 3 bases from J, with 6 bases between. The CDR3: CSARGGPNEKLFF. As DNA, the CDR3 is TGCAGTGCTAGAGGCGGGCCTAATGAAAAACTGTTTTTT.

The rearrangement joins TRBV7-2 to TRBJ2-7, with D possibly matching TRBD2 (6 bases). The germline gives CDR1 SGHTA, CDR2 FQGNSA. V lost 1 base and J 0 bases, leaving 16 bases between the germline ends. This CDR3 spans 17 amino acids. The CDR3 nucleotides are TGTGCCAGCAGCTTAGAAGGCGGCGGGGTAAGCTCCTACGAGCAGTACTTC. It is translated as CASSLEGGGVSSYEQYF.

This clonotype was counted a few times. V usage is TRBV30 and J usage is TRBJ1-2; 10 bases are a match to TRBD1. Germline CDR1 reads GTSNPN; CDR2 reads SVGIG (reference sequence). The CDR3 contains 13 residues. J lost 8 bases, V lost 3 bases, and 6 bases had no gene match. The CDR3 here is CAWRPTGGRGYTF. CDR3 nucleotide sequence: TGTGCCTGGAGGCCGACAGGGGGCAGGGGCTACACCTTC.

This clonotype was seen just once. The conserved closing phenylalanine or tryptophan is absent in this CDR3, likely reflecting a read error. This chain links TRBV6-1 with TRBJ1-5, with D perhaps TRBD1 (5 bases). Between the trimmed V and J ends, which lost 8 bases and 0 bases, there was a span of 11 bases. This CDR3 spans 14 amino acids. From germline, CDR1 is MNHNS and CDR2 SASEGT. In DNA form, the CDR3 reads TGTGCCAGCGATTGGGGCGATAGCAATCAGCCCCAGCATCTT. It codes for CASDWGDSNQPQHL.

The genes are TRBV4-1 and TRBJ1-1; 10 bases fit TRBD1. The CDR3 has 14 amino acids. Trimming cost V 4 bases and J 6 bases; bases outside gene matches: 5. Germline values: CDR1 MGHRA, CDR2 YSYEKL. The CDR3 loop reads CASSRGQGRAEAFF. In nucleotides, the CDR3 is TGCGCCAGCAGCCGGGGACAGGGGAGGGCTGAAGCTTTCTTT.

In DNA, the CDR3 is TGCAGTGTTGGACAGGGATCGGGTCAGCCCCAGCATTTT. Amino acids: CSVGQGSGQPQHF. V is TRBV20-1 and J is TRBJ1-5, with 8 bases aligning to TRBD1. The CDR3 is 13 amino acids. V shed 7 bases and J 6 bases; nucleotides not matched to a gene: 8. Germline V gives CDR1 DFQATT, CDR2 SNEGSKA (reference sequence).

The V gene is TRBV2, the J gene TRBJ2-3; D gene ambiguous. This CDR3 spans 14 amino acids. Trimming pared 1 base from V and 0 bases from J, leaving 5 bases between. CDR1 is SNHLY and CDR2 is FYNNEI in the germline V gene. CDR3 residues: CASSEGSSTDTQYF. The DNA of the CDR3 is TGTGCCAGCAGTGAAGGGAGTAGCACAGATACGCAGTATTTT.

The chain joins TRBV7-8 to TRBJ2-1; TRBD2 is a possible D gene (6 bases). The germline V gene encodes CDR1 SGHVS and CDR2 FQNEAQ. The CDR3 contains 15 residues. V was shortened by 5 bases and J by 4 bases, with 15 bases between the two germline ends. The CDR3 loop is CASSPLAGRYNEQFF. CDR3 DNA sequence: TGTGCCAGCAGCCCCTTGGCGGGGAGATACAATGAGCAGTTCTTC.

The chain uses TRBV20-1 and TRBJ2-3, with D perhaps matching TRBD1 (6 bases). Germline V gene data show CDR1 as DFQATT and CDR2 as SNEGSKA (reference sequence). Trimming stripped 5 bases from V and 3 bases from J, with 12 bases between. The CDR3 extends over 13 amino acids. This CDR3 reads CSAPLTGTDTQYF. In DNA form, the CDR3 reads TGCAGTGCTCCCCTGACAGGTACAGATACGCAGTATTTT.

This clonotype has just a few counts. The V and J genes are TRBV7-9 and TRBJ1-2; 7 positions agree with TRBD1. CDR1 is SEHNR and CDR2 is FQNEAQ in the germline V gene (reference sequence). This CDR3 has 13 amino acids. Trimming took 4 bases from V and 3 from J; bases not matched to a gene: 2. CDR3 region: CASSWQGDYGYTF. DNA of the CDR3: TGTGCCAGCAGCTGGCAGGGGGACTATGGCTACACCTTC.

This clonotype appeared once. The chain combines TRBV19 with TRBJ1-2, with TRBD1 as a possible D gene (6 bases). The CDR3 length is 15 residues. V was clipped by 0 bases and J by 4 bases, with 12 bases between them. The germline CDR1 and CDR2 sequences are LNHDA and SQIVND (reference sequence). The CDR3 protein is CASSIDRDTFYGYTF. CDR3 coding DNA: TGTGCCAGTAGTATAGACCGGGACACCTTCTATGGCTACACCTTC. Full variable domain (rest looked up from reference TRBV19 and TRBJ1-2): DGGITQSPKYLFRKEGQNVTLSCEQNLNHDAMYWYRQDPGQGLRLIYYSQIVNDFQKGDIAEGYSVSREKKESFPLTVTSAQKNPTAFYLCASSIDRDTFYGYTFGSGTRLTVV.